What follows is one T cell receptor beta chain and its context. Antigen unknown. The sample is drawn from a study of response to subunit inactivated influenza vaccine. Study results and limitations: Authors suggested seasonal influenza vaccinations each recruit few new T cells.

In TCRdb, the RT-PCR reads were re-called with MiXCR into one record per CDR3 protein. The sample records 630,000 or so distinct CDR3 sequences, roughly 14% being singletons. This CDR3 comprises 17 residues. V lost 0 bases, J lost 5 bases, and 7 bases stayed unmatched. CDR1 and CDR2 from the germline V gene are MNHEY and SVGAGI. This clonotype was obtained from a man aged 50 to 60 who received an inactivated influenza vaccine. The chain carries TRBV6-5 and TRBJ2-5; 12 nucleotides match TRBD2. Sequencing was performed on PBMCs from blood, taken 12 days after vaccination. CDR3 region: CASSYSTSGRISETQYF. The CDR3 bases are TGTGCCAGCAGTTACTCGACTAGCGGGAGAATTTCGGAGACCCAGTACTTC.